Sequencing of this TCR beta chain was carried out in a study of long-term antiretroviral therapy in people with HIV. This CDR3 spans 13 amino acids. V lost 3 bases, J lost 9 bases, and 3 bases stayed unmatched. Germline CDR1 reads SGDLS; CDR2 reads YYNGEE. The run of the v3.0 immunoSEQ assay was at survey level. The protocol was immunoSEQ multiplex PCR, while the TCRdb copy is restricted to in-frame clones and leaves out a portion. The sample carries roughly 34,000 clones, 70% to 80% recorded once. Each donor provided at least one pre-ART PBMC sample and at least two post-ART PBMC samples. This clone appeared a few times. Its specificity is unknown. Study observations and caveats: Information on adherence, resistance and therapy changes was unavailable.

Sequencing was performed on unsorted PBMCs, taken 1.9 years after starting antiretroviral therapy. The chain recombines TRBV9 with TRBJ1-6; 7 nucleotides line up with TRBD1. This TCR was sampled from a man in his late teens or twenties with HIV. The CDR3 spells CASSERQGSPLHF. CDR3 DNA sequence: TGTGCCAGCAGCGAGAGACAGGGTTCACCCCTCCACTTT.